These 24 T cell receptor beta chains were all obtained from the same sample, sequenced in a study of cytomegalovirus exposure and HLA in healthy donors. The PCR was carried out with 60 Vbeta primers and 13 Jbeta primers. Data came from immunoSEQ multiplex PCR; TCRdb stores just in-frame clones and leaves some out. Of 95,000 to 100,000 clones detected, 85% to 90% appear once; the ten largest clones hold about 3.7%. Sequencing input: PBMCs. The receptors were sampled from a man younger than 40 in good health and CMV-seronegative.

This clone was recorded a few times. The chain has TRBV5-1 and TRBJ2-7; tentatively, D is TRBD1 (6 bases). CDR3 length: 16 amino acids. Germline CDR1 reads SGHRS; CDR2 reads YFSETQ. Trimming cost V 0 bases and J 4 bases, with 17 bases left between them. CDR3 bases: TGCGCCAGCAGCTTGGATACCGGGACAAGTGGTTACGAGCAGTACTTC. Protein product: CASSLDTGTSGYEQYF.

V usage is TRBV5-1 and J usage is TRBJ1-5; 7 bases align to TRBD1. Germline assignment: CDR1 SGHRS and CDR2 YFSETQ. The trim removed 0 bases at V and 5 bases at J, leaving 2 bases unmatched. This CDR3 has 14 residues. CDR3 region: CASSLDGTDQPQHF. The CDR3, as DNA: TGCGCCAGCAGCTTGGACGGGACAGATCAGCCCCAGCATTTT. The complete variable domain, with remaining parts taken from reference TRBV5-1 and TRBJ1-5, reads KAGVTQTPRYLIKTRGQQVTLSCSPISGHRSVSWYQQTPGQGLQFLFEYFSETQRNKGNFPGRFSGRQFSNSRSEMNVSTLELGDSALYLCASSLDGTDQPQHFGDGTRLSIL.

This clone was observed a few times. The V and J genes are TRBV2 and TRBJ1-5; 10 bases agree with TRBD1. The germline V gene has CDR1 SNHLY and CDR2 FYNNEI. CDR3 length: 15 amino acids. V lost 6 bases and J lost 1; bases outside the gene matches: 3. Here the CDR3 reads CASSRDRGSNQPQHF. The CDR3, as DNA: TGTGCCAGCAGCCGGGACAGGGGCAGCAATCAGCCCCAGCATTTT.

A single count supports this clone. CDR3 nucleotide sequence: TGCGCCAGCAGAGAGGACAGGGGAGACGCCGGGGAGCTGTTTTTT. This encodes CASREDRGDAGELFF. J is TRBJ2-2 and V is TRBV5-1, with 9 bases matching TRBD1. This CDR3 is 15 amino acids long. Looked up from germline, CDR1 is SGHRS and CDR2 is YFSETQ. J was trimmed by 6 bases and V by 5 bases; bases with no gene match: 8. Filled out from reference TRBV5-1 and TRBJ2-2, the complete variable domain reads KAGVTQTPRYLIKTRGQQVTLSCSPISGHRSVSWYQQTPGQGLQFLFEYFSETQRNKGNFPGRFSGRQFSNSRSEMNVSTLELGDSALYLCASREDRGDAGELFFGEGSRLTVL.

The sample holds a few counts of this clone. The V and J genes are TRBV6-1 and TRBJ1-1; 7 bases are a match to TRBD1. The V segment lost 5 bases and the J segment 5 bases; nucleotides outside the gene matches: 8. The CDR3 spans 14 residues. Germline assignment: CDR1 MNHNS and CDR2 SASEGT. The CDR3 loop reads CASSSGTAKTEAFF. The CDR3 DNA is TGTGCCAGCAGTTCCGGGACAGCCAAGACTGAAGCTTTCTTT.

J is TRBJ2-3 and V is TRBV5-6; no clear D. Trimming shortened V by 4 bases and J by 0 bases, and 3 bases separated the two germline ends. CDR1 SGHDT and CDR2 YYEEEE come from the germline V gene. CDR3 size: 12 residues. The CDR3 nucleotides are TGTGCCAGCAGCCCGAGCACAGATACGCAGTATTTT. It codes for CASSPSTDTQYF.

V and J are TRBV2 and TRBJ1-3, with 8 positions matching TRBD1. Germline lookup yields CDR1 SNHLY and CDR2 FYNNEI. The CDR3 runs to 17 residues. V dropped 8 bases and J dropped 1; count of bases not matched to a gene: 13. CDR3 amino acids: CASRSSDRVGSGNTIYF. For the CDR3, the DNA is TGTGCCAGCCGATCCTCGGACAGGGTAGGGTCTGGAAACACCATATATTTT.

The chain joins TRBV28 to TRBJ2-7, with TRBD1 matching over 7 bases. Losses at the gene ends were 6 bases for V and 2 bases for J; bases not matched to a gene: 13. The CDR3 totals 16 residues. Germline loops: CDR1 MDHEN, CDR2 SYDVKM. This chain's CDR3 is CASRQRTGLQTYEQYF. The DNA of the CDR3 is TGTGCCAGCAGACAACGGACAGGCCTCCAAACCTACGAGCAGTACTTC. The complete variable domain, with remaining parts taken from reference TRBV28 and TRBJ2-7, reads DVKVTQSSRYLVKRTGEKVFLECVQDMDHENMFWYRQDPGLGLRLIYFSYDVKMKEKGDIPEGYSVSREKKERFSLILESASTNQTSMYLCASRQRTGLQTYEQYFGPGTRLTVT.

The CDR3 loop reads CAWSILAGSYEQYF. In nucleotides, the CDR3 is TGTGCCTGGAGTATCCTGGCAGGGTCCTACGAGCAGTACTTC. The genes are TRBV30 and TRBJ2-7; D perhaps matches TRBD1 (5 bases). Looked up from germline, CDR1 is GTSNPN and CDR2 is SVGIG (reference sequence). This CDR3 region has 14 residues. The germline V and J ends were trimmed by 2 bases and 1 base, with 12 bases remaining between them.

The chain combines TRBV5-6 with TRBJ2-7; 10 bases are shared with TRBD1. CDR1 is SGHDT and CDR2 is YYEEEE in the germline V gene. The CDR3 consists of 16 residues. V was clipped by 4 bases and J by 4 bases; unmatched bases: 11. CDR3 amino acids: CASSLGSGTGVYEQYF. CDR3 nucleotide sequence: TGTGCCAGCAGCCTGGGCTCCGGGACAGGGGTTTACGAGCAGTACTTC.

With regard to this clone: Its ends do not fully match the called genes, so a read error is possible. The CDR3 reads CASSLDQGLMNIEAFF. The CDR3 nucleotides are TGTGCCAGCAGCTTGGACCAGGGTCTGATGAACATTGAAGCTTTCTTT. The J gene is TRBJ1-1, the V gene TRBV5-6; perhaps TRBD1 as D (5 bases). CDR3 size: 16 residues. In germline, CDR1 is SGHDT, CDR2 YYEEEE.

CDR3 coding DNA: TGCGCCAGCAGCCCTGGAGGGGCGGGAGCAAATGAGCAGTTCTTC. As protein: CASSPGGAGANEQFF. The chain links TRBV5-1 to TRBJ2-1, with TRBD2 identical over 7 bases. Germline assignment: CDR1 SGHRS and CDR2 YFSETQ. V was pared by 4 bases and J by 7 bases, with 11 bases of the junction left unmatched. The CDR3 extends over 15 amino acids.

The chain has TRBV7-3 and TRBJ1-1; the D is unclear. The CDR3 consists of 16 residues. Germline V gene data show CDR1 as SGHTA and CDR2 as FQGTGA. V lost 5 bases to trimming and J lost 0 bases, with 16 bases between them. CDR3 nucleotide sequence: TGTGCCAGCAGCCCAAATTTGGAGGGTGTGAACACTGAAGCTTTCTTT. This codes for CASSPNLEGVNTEAFF.

V is TRBV7-9 and J is TRBJ1-2, with 12 bases aligning to TRBD1. Germline V lookup: CDR1 SEHNR, CDR2 FQNEAQ (reference sequence). This CDR3 contains 15 residues. Trimming removed 4 bases from V and 3 bases from J; junction bases left unmatched: 3. This CDR3 is CASSSGTGGHYGYTF. The DNA for the CDR3 is TGTGCCAGCAGCTCCGGGACAGGGGGCCACTATGGCTACACCTTC.

The rearrangement joins TRBV5-1 to TRBJ2-7, with D hard to call. The CDR3 loop spans 13 amino acids. The germline gives CDR1 SGHRS, CDR2 YFSETQ. Trimming pared 2 bases from V and 6 bases from J, leaving 12 bases between. CDR3 in amino acids: CASSFRASGEQYF. CDR3 coding DNA: TGCGCCAGCAGCTTTCGCGCGAGTGGCGAGCAGTACTTC.

V gene TRBV5-6 combines with J gene TRBJ1-5, with a weak D call TRBD1 (5 bases). The CDR3 is made up of 16 amino acids. Germline CDR1 and CDR2: SGHDT and YYEEEE. V was pared by 0 bases and J by 1 base, with 11 bases between. CDR3 amino acids: CASSLGGRGSNQPQHF. CDR3 nucleotides: TGTGCCAGCAGCTTGGGGGGTAGGGGAAGCAATCAGCCCCAGCATTTT.

This clone has only a few counts. The chain employs TRBV29-1 and TRBJ2-5; no firm D call. V was pared by 0 bases and J by 5 bases, with 4 bases between. CDR1 SQVTM and CDR2 ANQGSEA come from the germline V gene. The CDR3 covers 11 residues. Here the CDR3 reads CSVEDRETQYF. CDR3 DNA: TGCAGCGTTGAAGATCGGGAGACCCAGTACTTC.

This clone appeared once. The chain employs TRBV27 and TRBJ1-2, with TRBD1 matching over 9 bases. Per germline, CDR1 MNHEY and CDR2 SMNVEV (reference sequence). V lost 4 bases and J lost 8; bases outside the gene matches: 11. This CDR3 has 15 residues. The CDR3 DNA reads TGTGCCAGCAGTTCCCCGGGACAGGGTTTAGAGGGCTACACCTTC. It is translated as CASSSPGQGLEGYTF.

This chain links TRBV28 with TRBJ1-5; D is perhaps TRBD1 (6 bases). In germline, CDR1 is MDHEN, CDR2 SYDVKM. The length of the CDR3 is 16 residues. V lost 8 bases, J lost 6 bases, and 23 bases lay in between. CDR3 sequence: CASGEVVSGVGQPQHF. For the CDR3, the DNA is TGTGCCAGCGGAGAGGTAGTATCAGGGGTCGGTCAGCCCCAGCATTTT.

This chain's CDR3 is CASSPYRDRGNTIYF. In DNA form, the CDR3 reads TGTGCCAGCAGCCCTTACAGGGACCGGGGAAACACCATATATTTT. This chain links TRBV14 with TRBJ1-3; D is possibly TRBD1 (6 bases). The CDR3 covers 15 residues. V shed 4 bases and J shed 4 bases, with 14 bases lying between them. Germline-derived CDR1 and CDR2 are SGHDN and FVKESK.

This CDR3 reads CASSIVAGYTDTQYF. Here the CDR3 DNA reads TGTGCCAGTAGTATAGTGGCAGGGTACACAGATACGCAGTATTTT. The chain recombines TRBV19 with TRBJ2-3; weak D call: TRBD1 (5 bases). The germline gives CDR1 LNHDA, CDR2 SQIVND (reference sequence). The CDR3 has 15 residues. Trimming shortened V by 1 base and J by 2 bases, and 10 bases separated the two germline ends.

J is TRBJ1-5 and V is TRBV5-5, with D unclear. CDR3 size: 14 residues. Trimming cost V 4 bases and J 6 bases, with 14 bases left between them. Germline-derived CDR1 and CDR2 are SGHKS and YYEKEE (reference sequence). The CDR3 loop is CASSPWRVGQPQHF. Written as DNA, the CDR3 is TGTGCCAGCAGCCCGTGGAGGGTGGGTCAGCCCCAGCATTTT.

The chain recombines TRBV19 with TRBJ1-1; the D is unclear. Between the trimmed V and J ends, which lost 1 base and 1 base, there was a span of 16 bases. Germline CDR1 is LNHDA and CDR2 is SQIVND (reference sequence). There are 17 residues in the CDR3. Here the CDR3 reads CASSIGFEGSRNTEAFF. Written as DNA, the CDR3 is TGTGCCAGTAGTATAGGCTTTGAGGGCAGCCGGAACACTGAAGCTTTCTTT.

This clone came up a few times. The chain combines TRBV4-1 with TRBJ2-2, with 8 bases lining up with TRBD1. V was clipped by 0 bases and J by 5 bases; unmatched bases: 5. The CDR3 runs to 16 residues. Per germline, CDR1 MGHRA and CDR2 YSYEKL. The CDR3 DNA follows: TGCGCCAGCAGCCAAGAAGGACAGGGAATTACCGGGGAGCTGTTTTTT. Its protein is CASSQEGQGITGELFF.